Described below is a single TCR beta chain sequence and its context. A J-beta primer mix and a sample-barcoded 5' primer were used in a second PCR of about 7 to 12 cycles. The template-switch adaptor was a 5' adaptor with 12 random nucleotides. It tagged each cDNA molecule. TCRdb called the 5' RACE reads again in MiXCR, with one record for every CDR3 protein. The top ten clones hold 8.5% to 9.5% of a sample with hundreds of thousands of distinct CDR3 sequences, 24% of them seen once. CDR1 is LGHNA, CDR2 YNFKEQ, per germline. The CDR3 is 13 amino acids. V lost 8 bases to trimming and J lost 13 bases; unmatched junction nucleotides: 11. The data were taken from a study of blood T cells in healthy people across ages. These records were also assigned to another study, of T cells of mothers and their children. That publication notes: Sample barcodes and 2-4 random nucleotides were added by the M1S primer of the second PCR.

The TCR was taken from a boy aged 10-17 years in good health. The sequencing input was blood. The V gene is TRBV4-2, the J gene TRBJ1-6, with 7 positions matching TRBD1. CDR3 sequence reads: CASQVDRDRPLHF. CDR3 DNA: TGTGCCAGCCAAGTAGACAGGGATCGCCCCCTCCACTTT.